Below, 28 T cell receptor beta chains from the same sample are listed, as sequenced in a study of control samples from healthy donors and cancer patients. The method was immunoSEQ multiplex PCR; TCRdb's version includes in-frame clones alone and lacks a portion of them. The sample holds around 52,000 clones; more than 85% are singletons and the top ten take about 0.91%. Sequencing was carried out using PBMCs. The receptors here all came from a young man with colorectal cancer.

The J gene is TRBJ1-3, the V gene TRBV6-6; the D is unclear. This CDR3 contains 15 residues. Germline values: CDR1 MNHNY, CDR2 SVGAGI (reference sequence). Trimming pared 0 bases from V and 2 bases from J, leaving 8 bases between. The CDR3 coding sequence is TGTGCCAGCAGTTACTCAACGGCCGCTGGAAACACCATATATTTT. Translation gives CASSYSTAAGNTIYF.

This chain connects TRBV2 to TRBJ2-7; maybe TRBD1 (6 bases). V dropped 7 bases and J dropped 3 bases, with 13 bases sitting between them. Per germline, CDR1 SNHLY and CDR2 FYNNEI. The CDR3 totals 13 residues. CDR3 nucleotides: TGTGCCAGCAAAGGACAGACAAACTACGAGCAGTACTTC. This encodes CASKGQTNYEQYF.

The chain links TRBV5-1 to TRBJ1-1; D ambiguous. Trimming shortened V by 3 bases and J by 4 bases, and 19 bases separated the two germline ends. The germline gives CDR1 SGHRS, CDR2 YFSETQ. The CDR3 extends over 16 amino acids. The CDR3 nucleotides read TGCGCCAGCAGCTGGACGAACATGGTTGGGAGCACTGAAGCTTTCTTT. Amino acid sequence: CASSWTNMVGSTEAFF.

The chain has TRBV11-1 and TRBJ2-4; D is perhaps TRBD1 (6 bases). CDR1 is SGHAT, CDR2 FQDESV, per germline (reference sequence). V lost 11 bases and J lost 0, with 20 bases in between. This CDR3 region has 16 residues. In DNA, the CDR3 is TGTGCCGGAGAACAGGGCTACTCTTTAGCCAAAAACATTCAGTACTTC. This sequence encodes CAGEQGYSLAKNIQYF.

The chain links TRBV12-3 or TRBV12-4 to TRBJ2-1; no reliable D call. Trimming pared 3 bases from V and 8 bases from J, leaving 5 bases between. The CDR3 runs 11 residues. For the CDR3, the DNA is TGTGCCAGCAGTTTTAGGGATGAGCAGTTCTTC. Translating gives CASSFRDEQFF.

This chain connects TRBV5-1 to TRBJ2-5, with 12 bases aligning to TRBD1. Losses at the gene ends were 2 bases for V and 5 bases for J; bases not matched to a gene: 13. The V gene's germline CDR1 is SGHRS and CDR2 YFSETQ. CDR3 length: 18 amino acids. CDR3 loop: CASSLTGTGGRRAETQYF. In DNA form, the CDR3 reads TGCGCCAGCAGCTTAACTGGGACAGGGGGCCGAAGGGCGGAGACCCAGTACTTC. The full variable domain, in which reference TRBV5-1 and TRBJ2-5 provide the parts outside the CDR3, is KAGVTQTPRYLIKTRGQQVTLSCSPISGHRSVSWYQQTPGQGLQFLFEYFSETQRNKGNFPGRFSGRQFSNSRSEMNVSTLELGDSALYLCASSLTGTGGRRAETQYFGPGTRLLVL.

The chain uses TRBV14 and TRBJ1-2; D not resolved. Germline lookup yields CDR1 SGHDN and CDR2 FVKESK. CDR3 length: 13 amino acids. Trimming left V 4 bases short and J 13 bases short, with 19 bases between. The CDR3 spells CASSRVNEWSATF. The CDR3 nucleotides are TGTGCCAGCAGCCGGGTGAACGAATGGAGTGCCACCTTC.

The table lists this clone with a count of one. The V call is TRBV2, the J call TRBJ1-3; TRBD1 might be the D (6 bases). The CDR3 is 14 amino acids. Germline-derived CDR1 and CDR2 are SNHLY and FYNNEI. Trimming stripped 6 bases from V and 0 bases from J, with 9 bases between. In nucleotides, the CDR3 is TGTGCCAGCAGGACAGGATTCTCTGGAAACACCATATATTTT. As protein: CASRTGFSGNTIYF.

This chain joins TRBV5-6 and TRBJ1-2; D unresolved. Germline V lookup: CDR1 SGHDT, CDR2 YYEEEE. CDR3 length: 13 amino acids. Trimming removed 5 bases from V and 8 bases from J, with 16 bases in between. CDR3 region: CASRTPGPRGYTF. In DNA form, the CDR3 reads TGTGCCAGCAGAACCCCGGGCCCCCGCGGCTACACCTTC.

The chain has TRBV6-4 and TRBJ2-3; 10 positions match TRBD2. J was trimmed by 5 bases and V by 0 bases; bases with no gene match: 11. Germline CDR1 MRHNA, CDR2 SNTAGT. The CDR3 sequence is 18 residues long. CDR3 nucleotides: TGTGCCAGCAGTGACTCGAAAGAGCGGGGGGGCGTGGAAGATACGCAGTATTTT. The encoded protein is CASSDSKERGGVEDTQYF.

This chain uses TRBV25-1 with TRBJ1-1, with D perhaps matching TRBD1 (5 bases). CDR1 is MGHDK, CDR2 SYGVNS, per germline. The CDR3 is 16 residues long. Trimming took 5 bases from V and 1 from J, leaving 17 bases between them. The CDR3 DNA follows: TGTGCCAGCAGTCCCTCGGGGGTGGGGTGGAACACTGAAGCTTTCTTT. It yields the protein CASSPSGVGWNTEAFF.

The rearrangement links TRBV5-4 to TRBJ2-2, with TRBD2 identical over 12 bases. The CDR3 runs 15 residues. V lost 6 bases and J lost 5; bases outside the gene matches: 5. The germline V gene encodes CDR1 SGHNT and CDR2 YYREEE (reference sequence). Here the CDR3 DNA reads TGTGCCAGCACTACTAGCGGGGGGAATACCGGGGAGCTGTTTTTT. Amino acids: CASTTSGGNTGELFF.

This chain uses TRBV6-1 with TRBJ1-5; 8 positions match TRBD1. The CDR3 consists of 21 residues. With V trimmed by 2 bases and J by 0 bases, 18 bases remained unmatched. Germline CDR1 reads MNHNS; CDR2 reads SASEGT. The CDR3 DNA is TGTGCCAGCAGTGAACTCGGCGGCCCCAGGGGGCTGGGGTATAGCAATCAGCCCCAGCATTTT. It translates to CASSELGGPRGLGYSNQPQHF.

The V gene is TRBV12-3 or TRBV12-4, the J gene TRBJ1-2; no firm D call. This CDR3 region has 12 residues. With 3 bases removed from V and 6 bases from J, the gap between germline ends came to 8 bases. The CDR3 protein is CASSLVNHGYTF. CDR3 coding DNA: TGTGCCAGCAGTTTGGTGAATCATGGCTACACCTTC.

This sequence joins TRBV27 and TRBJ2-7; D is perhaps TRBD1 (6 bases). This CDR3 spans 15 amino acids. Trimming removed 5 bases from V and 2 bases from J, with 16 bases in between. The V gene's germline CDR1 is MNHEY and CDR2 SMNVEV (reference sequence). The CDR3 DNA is TGTGCCAGCAGTCCCCGGACAGCGGTACCCTACGAGCAGTACTTC. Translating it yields CASSPRTAVPYEQYF.

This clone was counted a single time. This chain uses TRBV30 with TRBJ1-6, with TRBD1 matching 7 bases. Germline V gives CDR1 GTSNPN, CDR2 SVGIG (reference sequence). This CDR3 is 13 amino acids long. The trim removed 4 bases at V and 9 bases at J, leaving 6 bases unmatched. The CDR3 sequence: CAWNRGVGSPLHF. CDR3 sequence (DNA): TGTGCCTGGAACAGGGGAGTAGGTTCACCCCTCCACTTT.

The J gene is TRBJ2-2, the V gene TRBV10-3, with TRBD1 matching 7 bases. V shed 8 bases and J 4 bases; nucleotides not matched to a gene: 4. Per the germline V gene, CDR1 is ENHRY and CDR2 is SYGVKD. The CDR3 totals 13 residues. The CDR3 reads CAIGGQSTGELFF. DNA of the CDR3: TGTGCCATCGGGGGACAGAGCACCGGGGAGCTGTTTTTT.

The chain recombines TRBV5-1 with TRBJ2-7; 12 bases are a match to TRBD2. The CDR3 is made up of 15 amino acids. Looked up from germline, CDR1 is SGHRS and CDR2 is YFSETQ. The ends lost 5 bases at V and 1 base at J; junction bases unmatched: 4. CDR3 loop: CASRPGLAGSYEQYF. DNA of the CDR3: TGCGCCAGCAGACCAGGACTAGCGGGATCCTACGAGCAGTACTTC. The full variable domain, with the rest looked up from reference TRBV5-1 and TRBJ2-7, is KAGVTQTPRYLIKTRGQQVTLSCSPISGHRSVSWYQQTPGQGLQFLFEYFSETQRNKGNFPGRFSGRQFSNSRSEMNVSTLELGDSALYLCASRPGLAGSYEQYFGPGTRLTVT.

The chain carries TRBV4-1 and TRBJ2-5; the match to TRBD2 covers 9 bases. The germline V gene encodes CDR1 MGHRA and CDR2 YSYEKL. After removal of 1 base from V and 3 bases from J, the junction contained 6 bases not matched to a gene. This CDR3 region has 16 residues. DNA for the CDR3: TGCGCCAGCAGCCAAGGGGCGGGGGGGGATGAAGAGACCCAGTACTTC. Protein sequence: CASSQGAGGDEETQYF.

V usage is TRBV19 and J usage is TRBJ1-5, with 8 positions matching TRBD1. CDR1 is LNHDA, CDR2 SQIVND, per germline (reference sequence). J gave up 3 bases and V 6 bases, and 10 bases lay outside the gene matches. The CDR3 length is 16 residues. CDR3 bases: TGTGCCAGTAGCATGGACAGGGTTATGAACAATCAGCCCCAGCATTTT. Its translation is CASSMDRVMNNQPQHF. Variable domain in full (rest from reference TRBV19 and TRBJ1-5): DGGITQSPKYLFRKEGQNVTLSCEQNLNHDAMYWYRQDPGQGLRLIYYSQIVNDFQKGDIAEGYSVSREKKESFPLTVTSAQKNPTAFYLCASSMDRVMNNQPQHFGDGTRLSIL.

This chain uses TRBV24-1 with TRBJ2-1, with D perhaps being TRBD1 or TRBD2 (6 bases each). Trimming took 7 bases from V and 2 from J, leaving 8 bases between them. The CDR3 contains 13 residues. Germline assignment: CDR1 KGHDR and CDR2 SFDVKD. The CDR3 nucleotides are TGTGCCACCAGAAGGGGGGCCTACAATGAGCAGTTCTTC. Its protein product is CATRRGAYNEQFF.

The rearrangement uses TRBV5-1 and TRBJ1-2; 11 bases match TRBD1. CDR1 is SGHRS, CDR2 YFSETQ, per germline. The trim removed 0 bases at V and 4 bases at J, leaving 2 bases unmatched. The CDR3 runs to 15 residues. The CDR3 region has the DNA TGCGCCAGCAGCTTGGAGGACAGGGGGCTCTATGGCTACACCTTC. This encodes CASSLEDRGLYGYTF.

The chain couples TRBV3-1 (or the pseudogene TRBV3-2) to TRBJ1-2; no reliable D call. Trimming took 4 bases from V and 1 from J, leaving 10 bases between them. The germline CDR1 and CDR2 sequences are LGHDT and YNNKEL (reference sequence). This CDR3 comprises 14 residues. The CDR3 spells CASSPSTVNYGYTF. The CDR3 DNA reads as TGTGCCAGCAGCCCCTCGACTGTTAACTATGGCTACACCTTC.

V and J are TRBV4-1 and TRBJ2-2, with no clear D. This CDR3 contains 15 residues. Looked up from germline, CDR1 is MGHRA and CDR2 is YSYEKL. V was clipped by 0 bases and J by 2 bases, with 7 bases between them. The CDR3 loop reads CASSQDRPNTGELFF. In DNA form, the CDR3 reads TGCGCCAGCAGCCAAGATCGACCCAACACCGGGGAGCTGTTTTTT.

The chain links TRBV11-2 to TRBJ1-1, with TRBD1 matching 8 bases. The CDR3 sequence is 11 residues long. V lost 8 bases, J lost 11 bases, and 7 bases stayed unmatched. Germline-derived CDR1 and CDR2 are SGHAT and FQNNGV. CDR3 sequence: CASLSRDRAFF. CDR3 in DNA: TGTGCCAGCCTCAGCAGGGACAGGGCTTTCTTT.

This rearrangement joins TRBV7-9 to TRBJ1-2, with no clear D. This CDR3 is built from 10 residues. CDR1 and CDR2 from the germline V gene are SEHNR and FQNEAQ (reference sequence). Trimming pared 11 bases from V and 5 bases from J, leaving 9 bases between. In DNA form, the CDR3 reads TGTGCCCTGGATGGTTATGGCTACACCTTC. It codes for CALDGYGYTF. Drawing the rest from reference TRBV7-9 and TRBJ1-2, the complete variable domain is DTGVSQNPRHKITKRGQNVTFRCDPISEHNRLYWYRQTLGQGPEFLTYFQNEAQLEKSRLLSDRFSAERPKGSFSTLEIQRTEQGDSAMYLCALDGYGYTFGSGTRLTVV.

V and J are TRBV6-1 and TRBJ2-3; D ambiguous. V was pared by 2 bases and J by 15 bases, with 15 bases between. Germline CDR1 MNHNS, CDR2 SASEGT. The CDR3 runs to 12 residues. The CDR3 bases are TGTGCCAGCAGTGAAACCCCGACCCACCTCTATTTT. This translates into CASSETPTHLYF.

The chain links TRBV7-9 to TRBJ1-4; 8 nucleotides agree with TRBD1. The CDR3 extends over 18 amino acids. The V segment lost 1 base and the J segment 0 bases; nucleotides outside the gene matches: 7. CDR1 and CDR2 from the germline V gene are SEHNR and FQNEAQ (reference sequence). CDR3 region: CASSLGGTGRATNEKLFF. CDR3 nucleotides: TGTGCCAGCAGCTTAGGAGGGACAGGCCGAGCAACTAATGAAAAACTGTTTTTT.